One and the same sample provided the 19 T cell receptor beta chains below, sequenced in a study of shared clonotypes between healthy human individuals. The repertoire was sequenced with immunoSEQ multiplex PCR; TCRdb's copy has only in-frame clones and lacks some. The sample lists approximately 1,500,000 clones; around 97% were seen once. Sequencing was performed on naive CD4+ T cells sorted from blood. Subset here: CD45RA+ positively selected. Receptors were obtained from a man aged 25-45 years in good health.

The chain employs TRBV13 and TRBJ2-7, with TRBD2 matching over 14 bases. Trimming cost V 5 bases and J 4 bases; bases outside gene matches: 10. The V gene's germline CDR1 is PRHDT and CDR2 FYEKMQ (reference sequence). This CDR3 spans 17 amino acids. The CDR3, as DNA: TGTGCCAGCAGCACCTCCCGGACTAGCGGGAGGAGATACGAGCAGTACTTC. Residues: CASSTSRTSGRRYEQYF.

The DNA for the CDR3 is TGCGCCAGCAGCTTGTTCGGCGCGGTAGCGGCCACCTACGAGCAGTACTTC. Amino acid sequence: CASSLFGAVAATYEQYF. This chain links TRBV5-1 with TRBJ2-7, with a weak D call TRBD2 (6 bases). Trimming took 1 base from V and 2 from J, leaving 19 bases between them. The CDR3 has 17 amino acids. Germline V gene sequence: CDR1 SGHRS, CDR2 YFSETQ. The full variable domain, rest sourced from reference TRBV5-1 and TRBJ2-7, is KAGVTQTPRYLIKTRGQQVTLSCSPISGHRSVSWYQQTPGQGLQFLFEYFSETQRNKGNFPGRFSGRQFSNSRSEMNVSTLELGDSALYLCASSLFGAVAATYEQYFGPGTRLTVT.

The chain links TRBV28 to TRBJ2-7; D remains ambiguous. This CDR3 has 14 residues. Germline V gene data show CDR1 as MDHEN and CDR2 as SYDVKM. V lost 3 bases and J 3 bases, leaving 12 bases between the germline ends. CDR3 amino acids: CASSFGGAVYEQYF. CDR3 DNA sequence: TGTGCCAGCAGTTTTGGCGGAGCCGTCTACGAGCAGTACTTC.

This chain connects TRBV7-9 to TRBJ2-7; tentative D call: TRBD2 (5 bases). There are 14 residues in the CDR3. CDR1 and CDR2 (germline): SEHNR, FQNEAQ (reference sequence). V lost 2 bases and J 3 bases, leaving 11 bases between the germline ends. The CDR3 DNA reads TGTGCCAGCAGCTTACGATCTAGCAGCTACGAGCAGTACTTC. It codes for CASSLRSSSYEQYF.

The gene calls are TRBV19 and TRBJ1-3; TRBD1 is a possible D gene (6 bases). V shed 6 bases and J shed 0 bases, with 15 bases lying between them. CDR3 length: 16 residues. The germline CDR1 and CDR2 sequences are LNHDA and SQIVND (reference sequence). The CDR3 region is CASRVRDRSSGNTIYF. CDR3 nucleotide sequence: TGTGCCAGTAGAGTACGAGACAGGAGCTCTGGAAACACCATATATTTT.

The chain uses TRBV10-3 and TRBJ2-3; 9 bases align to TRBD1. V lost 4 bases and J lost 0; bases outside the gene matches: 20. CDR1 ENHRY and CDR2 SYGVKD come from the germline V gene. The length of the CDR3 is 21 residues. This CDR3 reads CAISGTPGQGIASASTDTQYF. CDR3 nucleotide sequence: TGTGCCATCAGTGGAACCCCGGGACAGGGAATAGCCTCTGCTAGCACAGATACGCAGTATTTT.

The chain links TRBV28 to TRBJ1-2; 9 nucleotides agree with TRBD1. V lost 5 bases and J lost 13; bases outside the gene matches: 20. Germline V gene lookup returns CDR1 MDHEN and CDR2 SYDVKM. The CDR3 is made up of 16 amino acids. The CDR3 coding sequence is TGTGCCAGCAGTGTCCCGGGACAGGGAACCTTAGTCTTCGGCACCTTC. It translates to CASSVPGQGTLVFGTF.

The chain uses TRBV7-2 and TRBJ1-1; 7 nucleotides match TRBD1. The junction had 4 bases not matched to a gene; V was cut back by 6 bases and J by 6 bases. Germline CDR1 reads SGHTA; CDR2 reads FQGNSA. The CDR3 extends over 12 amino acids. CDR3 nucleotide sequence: TGTGCCAGCAGTTCCGACAGGGCTGAAGCTTTCTTT. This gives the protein CASSSDRAEAFF. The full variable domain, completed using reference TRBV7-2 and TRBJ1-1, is GAGVSQSPSNKVTEKGKDVELRCDPISGHTALYWYRQSLGQGLEFLIYFQGNSAPDKSGLPSDRFSAERTGGSVSTLTIQRTQQEDSAVYLCASSSDRAEAFFGQGTRLTVV.

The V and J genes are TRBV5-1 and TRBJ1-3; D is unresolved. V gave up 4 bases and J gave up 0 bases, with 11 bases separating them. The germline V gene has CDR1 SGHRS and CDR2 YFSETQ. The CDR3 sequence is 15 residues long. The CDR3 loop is CASSETVLSGNTIYF. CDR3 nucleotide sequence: TGCGCCAGCAGCGAGACGGTACTCTCTGGAAACACCATATATTTT.

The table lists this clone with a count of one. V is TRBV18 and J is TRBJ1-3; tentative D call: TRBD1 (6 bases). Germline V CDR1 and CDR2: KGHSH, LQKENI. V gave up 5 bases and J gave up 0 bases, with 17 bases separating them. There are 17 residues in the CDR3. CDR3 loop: CASSSKTGYSSGNTIYF. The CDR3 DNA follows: TGTGCCAGCTCATCTAAGACAGGCTATTCCTCTGGAAACACCATATATTTT.

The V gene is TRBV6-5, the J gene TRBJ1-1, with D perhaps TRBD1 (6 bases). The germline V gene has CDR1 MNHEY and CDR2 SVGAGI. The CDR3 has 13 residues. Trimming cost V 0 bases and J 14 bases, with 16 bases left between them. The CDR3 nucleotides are TGTGCCAGCAGTTACTCGGAGGGGGACGGACTCTTCTTT. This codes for CASSYSEGDGLFF.

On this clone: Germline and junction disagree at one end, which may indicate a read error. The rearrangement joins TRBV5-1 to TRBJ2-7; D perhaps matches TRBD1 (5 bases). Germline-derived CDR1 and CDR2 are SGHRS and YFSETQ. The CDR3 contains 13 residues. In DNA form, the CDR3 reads TGTGCCAGCAGCTGGTACAGGTCCTACGAGCAGTACTTC. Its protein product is CASSWYRSYEQYF.

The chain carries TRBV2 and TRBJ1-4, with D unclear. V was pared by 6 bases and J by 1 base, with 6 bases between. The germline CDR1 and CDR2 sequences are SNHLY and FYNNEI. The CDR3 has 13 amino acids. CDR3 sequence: CASRGRTNEKLFF. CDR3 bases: TGTGCCAGCAGAGGGAGAACTAATGAAAAACTGTTTTTT. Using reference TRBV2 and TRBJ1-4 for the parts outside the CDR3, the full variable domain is EPEVTQTPSHQVTQMGQEVILRCVPISNHLYFYWYRQILGQKVEFLVSFYNNEISEKSEIFDDQFSVERPDGSNFTLKIRSTKLEDSAMYFCASRGRTNEKLFFGSGTQLSVL.

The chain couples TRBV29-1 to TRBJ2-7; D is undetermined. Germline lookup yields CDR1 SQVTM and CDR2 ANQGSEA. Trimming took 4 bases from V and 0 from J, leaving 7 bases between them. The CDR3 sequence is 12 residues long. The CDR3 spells CSVVSTSYEQYF. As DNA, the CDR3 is TGCAGCGTTGTGTCAACCTCCTACGAGCAGTACTTC.

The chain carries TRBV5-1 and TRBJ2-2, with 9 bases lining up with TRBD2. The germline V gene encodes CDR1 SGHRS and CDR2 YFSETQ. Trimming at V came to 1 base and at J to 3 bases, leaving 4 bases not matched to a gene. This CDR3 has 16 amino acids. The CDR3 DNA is TGCGCCAGCAGCTTGAATGCGGGAGGGGACACCGGGGAGCTGTTTTTT. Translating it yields CASSLNAGGDTGELFF.

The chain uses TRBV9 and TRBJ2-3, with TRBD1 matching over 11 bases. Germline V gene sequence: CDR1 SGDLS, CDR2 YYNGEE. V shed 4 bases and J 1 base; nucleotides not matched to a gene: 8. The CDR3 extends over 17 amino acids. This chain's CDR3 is CASSLTGTGGGTDTQYF. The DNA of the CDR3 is TGTGCCAGCAGCCTCACCGGGACAGGGGGGGGCACAGATACGCAGTATTTT.

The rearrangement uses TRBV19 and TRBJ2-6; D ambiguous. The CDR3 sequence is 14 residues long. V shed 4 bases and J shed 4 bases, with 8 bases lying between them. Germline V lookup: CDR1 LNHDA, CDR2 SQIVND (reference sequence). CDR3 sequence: CASSTLTGANVLTF. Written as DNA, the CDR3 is TGTGCCAGTAGTACTCTGACCGGGGCCAACGTCCTGACTTTC.

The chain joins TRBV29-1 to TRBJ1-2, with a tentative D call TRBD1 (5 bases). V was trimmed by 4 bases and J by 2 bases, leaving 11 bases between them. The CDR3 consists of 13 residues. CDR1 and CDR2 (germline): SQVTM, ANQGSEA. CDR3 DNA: TGCAGCGTTGCTCAGGGTACGAACTATGGCTACACCTTC. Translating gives CSVAQGTNYGYTF.

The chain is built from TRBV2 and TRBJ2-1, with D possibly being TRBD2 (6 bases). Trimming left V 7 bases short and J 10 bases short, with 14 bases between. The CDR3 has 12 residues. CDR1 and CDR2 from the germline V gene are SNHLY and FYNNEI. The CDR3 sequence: CASTPRGREQFF. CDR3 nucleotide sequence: TGTGCCAGCACCCCGCGGGGCCGGGAGCAGTTCTTC.